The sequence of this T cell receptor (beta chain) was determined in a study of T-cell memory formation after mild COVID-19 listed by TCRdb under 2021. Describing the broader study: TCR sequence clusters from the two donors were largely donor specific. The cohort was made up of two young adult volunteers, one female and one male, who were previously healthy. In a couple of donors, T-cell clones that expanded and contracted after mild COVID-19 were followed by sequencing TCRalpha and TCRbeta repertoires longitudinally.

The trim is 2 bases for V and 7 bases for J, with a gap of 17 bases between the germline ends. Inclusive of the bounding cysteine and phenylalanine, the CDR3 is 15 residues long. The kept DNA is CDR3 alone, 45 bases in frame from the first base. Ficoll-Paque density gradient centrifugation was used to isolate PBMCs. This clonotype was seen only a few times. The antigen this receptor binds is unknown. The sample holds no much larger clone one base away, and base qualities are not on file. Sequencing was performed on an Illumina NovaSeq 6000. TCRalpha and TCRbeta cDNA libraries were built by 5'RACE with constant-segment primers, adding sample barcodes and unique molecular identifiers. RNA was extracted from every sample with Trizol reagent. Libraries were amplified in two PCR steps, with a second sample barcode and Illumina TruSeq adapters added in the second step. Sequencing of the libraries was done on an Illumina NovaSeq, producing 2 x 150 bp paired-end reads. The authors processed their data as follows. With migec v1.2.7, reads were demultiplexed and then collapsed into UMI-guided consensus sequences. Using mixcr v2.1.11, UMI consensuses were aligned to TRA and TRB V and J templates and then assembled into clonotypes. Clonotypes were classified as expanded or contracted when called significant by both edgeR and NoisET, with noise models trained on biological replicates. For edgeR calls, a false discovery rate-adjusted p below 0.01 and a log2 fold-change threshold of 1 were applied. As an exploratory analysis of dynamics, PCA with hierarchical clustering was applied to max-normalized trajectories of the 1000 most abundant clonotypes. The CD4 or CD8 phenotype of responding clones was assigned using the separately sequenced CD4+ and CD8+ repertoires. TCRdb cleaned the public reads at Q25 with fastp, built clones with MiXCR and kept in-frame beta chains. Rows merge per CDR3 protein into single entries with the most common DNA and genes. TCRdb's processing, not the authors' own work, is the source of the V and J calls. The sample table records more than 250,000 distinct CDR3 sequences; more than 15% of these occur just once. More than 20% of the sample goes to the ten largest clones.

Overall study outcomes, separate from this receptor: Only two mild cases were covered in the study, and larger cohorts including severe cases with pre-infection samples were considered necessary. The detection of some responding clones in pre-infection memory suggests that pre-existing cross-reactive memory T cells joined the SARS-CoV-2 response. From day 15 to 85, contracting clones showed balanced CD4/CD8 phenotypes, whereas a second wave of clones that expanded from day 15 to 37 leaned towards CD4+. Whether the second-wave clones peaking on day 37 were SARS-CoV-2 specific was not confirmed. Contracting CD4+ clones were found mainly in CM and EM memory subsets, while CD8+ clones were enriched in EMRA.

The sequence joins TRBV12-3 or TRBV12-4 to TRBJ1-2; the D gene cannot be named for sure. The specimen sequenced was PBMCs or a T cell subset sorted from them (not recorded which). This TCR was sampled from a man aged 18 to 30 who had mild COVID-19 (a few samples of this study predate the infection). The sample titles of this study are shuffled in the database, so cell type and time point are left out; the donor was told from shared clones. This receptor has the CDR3 CASSLLLSGRGGYTF. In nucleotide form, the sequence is TGTGCCAGCAGTTTATTACTGTCAGGCCGGGGTGGCTACACCTTC.